This entry concerns a single T cell receptor (beta chain). What it recognizes is unknown. TCRdb used MiXCR to reprocess the reads, holding one entry per CDR3 protein. The sample records 60,000 to 70,000 distinct CDR3 sequences, nearly 50% being singletons. These data originate in a study of type 1 regulatory T cells. Study background: This in vitro CD4 product, T-allo10, is enriched for Tr1 cells and alloantigen-specific. Study-wide results and caveats: Tr1 cells had a more restricted TCR repertoire than non-Tr1 cells.

There are 13 residues in the CDR3. Germline V gene data show CDR1 as SEHNR and CDR2 as FQNEAQ (reference sequence). Trimming took off 5 bases at V and 10 bases at J, with 17 bases between the two ends. This clonotype was sampled from a human donor in good health. The chain is built from TRBV7-9 and TRBJ1-1; perhaps TRBD1 as D (5 bases). Sequenced sample: cultured non-Tr1 T cells, either the whole culture or a sorted T cell fraction (not recorded which). CDR3 DNA sequence: TGTGCCAGCAGCCGGCCCGCCGGGACTAGAGCTTTCTTT. Protein product: CASSRPAGTRAFF.